Given below is one T cell receptor (beta chain) in context. Profiling relied on immunoSEQ multiplex PCR, and the TCRdb table lists in-frame clones only, not all of them. The sample records about 80,000 clones, around 77% being singletons. CDR3 length: 14 amino acids. CDR1 is LNHDA and CDR2 is SQIVND in the germline V gene (reference sequence). V gave up 6 bases and J gave up 4 bases, with 15 bases separating them. The data were taken from a study of blood T cell repertoires in COVID-19. Sequencing was carried out using peripheral blood. The clonotype comes from a man in his 70s with active or convalescent COVID-19. This rearrangement joins TRBV19 to TRBJ1-2; D uncertain. CDR3 loop: CASSEIPVSYGYTF. CDR3 coding DNA: TGTGCCAGTAGCGAGATACCTGTTAGCTATGGCTACACCTTC.